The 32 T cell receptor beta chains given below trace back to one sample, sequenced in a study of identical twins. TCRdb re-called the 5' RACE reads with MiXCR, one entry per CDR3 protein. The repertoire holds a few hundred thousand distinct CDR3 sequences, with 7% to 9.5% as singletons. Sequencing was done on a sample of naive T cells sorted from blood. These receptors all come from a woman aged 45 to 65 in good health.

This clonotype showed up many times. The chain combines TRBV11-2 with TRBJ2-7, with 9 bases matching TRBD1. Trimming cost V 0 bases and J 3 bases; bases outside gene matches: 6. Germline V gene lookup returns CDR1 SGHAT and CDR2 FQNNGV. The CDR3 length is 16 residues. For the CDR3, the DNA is TGTGCCAGCAGCTTAGACTCCCACAGGGGGCTCTACGAGCAGTACTTC. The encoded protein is CASSLDSHRGLYEQYF.

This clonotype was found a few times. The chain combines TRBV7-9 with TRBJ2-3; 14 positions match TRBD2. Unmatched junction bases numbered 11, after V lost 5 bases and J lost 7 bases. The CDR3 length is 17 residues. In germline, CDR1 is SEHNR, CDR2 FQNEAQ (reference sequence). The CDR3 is CASSPRLAGGLKNTQYF. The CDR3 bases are TGTGCCAGCAGCCCTAGACTAGCGGGAGGGCTAAAAAATACGCAGTATTTT. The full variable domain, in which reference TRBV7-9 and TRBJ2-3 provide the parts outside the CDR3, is DTGVSQNPRHKITKRGQNVTFRCDPISEHNRLYWYRQTLGQGPEFLTYFQNEAQLEKSRLLSDRFSAERPKGSFSTLEIQRTEQGDSAMYLCASSPRLAGGLKNTQYFGPGTRLTVL.

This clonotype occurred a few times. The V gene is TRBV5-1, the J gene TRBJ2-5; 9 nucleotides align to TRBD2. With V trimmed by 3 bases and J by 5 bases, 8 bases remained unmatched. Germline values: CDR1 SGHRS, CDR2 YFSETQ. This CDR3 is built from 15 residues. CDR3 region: CASSSTGLARETQYF. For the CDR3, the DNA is TGCGCCAGCAGCTCGACCGGACTAGCGAGGGAGACCCAGTACTTC.

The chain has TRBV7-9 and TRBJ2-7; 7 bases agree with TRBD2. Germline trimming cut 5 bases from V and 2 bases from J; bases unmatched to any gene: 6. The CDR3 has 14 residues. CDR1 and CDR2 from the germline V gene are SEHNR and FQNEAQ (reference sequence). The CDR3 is CASSPGLLAYEQYV. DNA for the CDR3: TGTGCCAGCAGCCCGGGACTACTAGCCTACGAGCAGTACGTC.

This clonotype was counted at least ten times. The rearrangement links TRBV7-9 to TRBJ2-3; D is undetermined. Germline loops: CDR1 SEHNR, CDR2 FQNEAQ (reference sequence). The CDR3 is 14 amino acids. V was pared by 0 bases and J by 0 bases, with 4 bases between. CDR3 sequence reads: CASSLAASTDTQYF. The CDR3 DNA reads TGTGCCAGCAGCTTAGCGGCTAGCACAGATACGCAGTATTTT. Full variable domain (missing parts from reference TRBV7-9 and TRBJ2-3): DTGVSQNPRHKITKRGQNVTFRCDPISEHNRLYWYRQTLGQGPEFLTYFQNEAQLEKSRLLSDRFSAERPKGSFSTLEIQRTEQGDSAMYLCASSLAASTDTQYFGPGTRLTVL.

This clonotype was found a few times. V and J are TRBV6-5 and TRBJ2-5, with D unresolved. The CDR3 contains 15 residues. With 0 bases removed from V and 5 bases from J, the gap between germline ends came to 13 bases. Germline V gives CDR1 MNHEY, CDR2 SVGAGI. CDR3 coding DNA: TGTGCCAGCAGTTACTCGATGTCGGGTAGGGAGACCCAGTACTTC. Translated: CASSYSMSGRETQYF.

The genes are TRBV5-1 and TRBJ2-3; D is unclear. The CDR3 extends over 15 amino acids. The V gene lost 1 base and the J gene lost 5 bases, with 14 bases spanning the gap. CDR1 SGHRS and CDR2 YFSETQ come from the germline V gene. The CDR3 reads CASSLLTTPRDTQYF. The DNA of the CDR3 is TGCGCCAGCAGCTTGCTCACTACTCCACGAGATACGCAGTATTTT.

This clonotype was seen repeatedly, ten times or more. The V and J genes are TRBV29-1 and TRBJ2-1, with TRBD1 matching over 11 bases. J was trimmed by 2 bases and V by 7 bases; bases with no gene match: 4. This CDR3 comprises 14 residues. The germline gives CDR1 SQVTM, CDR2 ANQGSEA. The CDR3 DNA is TGCAGCGCCAAGGACAGGGGGCCCTACAATGAGCAGTTCTTC. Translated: CSAKDRGPYNEQFF.

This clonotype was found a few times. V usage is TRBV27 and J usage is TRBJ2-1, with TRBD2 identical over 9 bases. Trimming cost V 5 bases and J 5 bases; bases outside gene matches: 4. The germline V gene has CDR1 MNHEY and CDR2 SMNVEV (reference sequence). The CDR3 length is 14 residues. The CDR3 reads CASSNSGGDNEQFF. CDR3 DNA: TGTGCCAGCAGTAATAGCGGGGGAGACAATGAGCAGTTCTTC.

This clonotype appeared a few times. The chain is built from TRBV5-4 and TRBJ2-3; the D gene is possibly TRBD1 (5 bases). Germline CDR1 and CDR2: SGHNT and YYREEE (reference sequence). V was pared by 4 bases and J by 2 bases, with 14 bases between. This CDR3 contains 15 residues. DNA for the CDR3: TGTGCCAGCAGCCCCCAGGGTGGCGTCACAGATACGCAGTATTTT. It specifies CASSPQGGVTDTQYF.

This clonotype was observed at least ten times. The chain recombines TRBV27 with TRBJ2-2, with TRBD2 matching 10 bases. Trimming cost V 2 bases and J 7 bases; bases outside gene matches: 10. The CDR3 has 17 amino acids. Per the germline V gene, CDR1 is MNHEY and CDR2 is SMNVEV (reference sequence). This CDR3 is CASSLQLLAGVNGELFF. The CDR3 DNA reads TGTGCCAGCAGTTTACAGTTGCTAGCGGGAGTTAACGGGGAGCTGTTTTTT.

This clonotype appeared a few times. CDR3 protein: CAIGPGPGEQFF. CDR3 bases: TGTGCCATCGGGCCCGGCCCCGGTGAGCAGTTCTTC. The chain employs TRBV10-3 and TRBJ2-1, with D unclear. Trimming took 8 bases from V and 9 from J, leaving 14 bases between them. CDR1 and CDR2 from the germline V gene are ENHRY and SYGVKD. The CDR3 is made up of 12 amino acids.

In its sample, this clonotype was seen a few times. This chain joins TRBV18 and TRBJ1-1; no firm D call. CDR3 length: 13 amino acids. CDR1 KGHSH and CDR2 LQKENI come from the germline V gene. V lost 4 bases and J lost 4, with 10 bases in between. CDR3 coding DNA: TGTGCCAGCTCACGAGGATCCTCCACTGAAGCTTTCTTT. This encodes CASSRGSSTEAFF. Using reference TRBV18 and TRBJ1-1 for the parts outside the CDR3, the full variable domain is NAGVMQNPRHLVRRRGQEARLRCSPMKGHSHVYWYRQLPEEGLKFMVYLQKENIIDESGMPKERFSAEFPKEGPSILRIQQVVRGDSAAYFCASSRGSSTEAFFGQGTRLTVV.

Here the CDR3 reads CASSVKGAQDEKLFF. The CDR3 region has the DNA TGTGCCAGCAGCGTAAAGGGGGCGCAGGATGAAAAACTGTTTTTT. The genes are TRBV9 and TRBJ1-4, with 7 positions matching TRBD1. Germline loops: CDR1 SGDLS, CDR2 YYNGEE. The CDR3 runs 15 residues. V dropped 1 base and J dropped 6; count of bases not matched to a gene: 6.

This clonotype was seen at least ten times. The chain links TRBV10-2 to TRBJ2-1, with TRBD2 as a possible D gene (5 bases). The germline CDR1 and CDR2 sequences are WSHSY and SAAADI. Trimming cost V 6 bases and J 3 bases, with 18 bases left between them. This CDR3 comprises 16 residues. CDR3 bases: TGCGCCAGCAGGCCCCCCAGCGGTAGCGACTACAATGAGCAGTTCTTC. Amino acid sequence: CASRPPSGSDYNEQFF.

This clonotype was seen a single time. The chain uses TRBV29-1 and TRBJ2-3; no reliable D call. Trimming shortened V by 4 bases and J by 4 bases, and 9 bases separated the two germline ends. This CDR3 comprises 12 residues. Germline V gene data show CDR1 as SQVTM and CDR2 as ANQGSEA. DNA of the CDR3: TGCAGCGTTGCGCAAGCCTCAGATACGCAGTATTTT. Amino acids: CSVAQASDTQYF.

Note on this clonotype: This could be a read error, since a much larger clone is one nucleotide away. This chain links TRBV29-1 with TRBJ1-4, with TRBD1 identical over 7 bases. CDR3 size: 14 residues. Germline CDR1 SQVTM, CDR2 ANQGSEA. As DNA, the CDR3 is TGCAGCGTTTTCCGACAGGGCGGTCCAGAAAAACTGCTTTTT. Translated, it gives CSVFRQGGPEKLLF.

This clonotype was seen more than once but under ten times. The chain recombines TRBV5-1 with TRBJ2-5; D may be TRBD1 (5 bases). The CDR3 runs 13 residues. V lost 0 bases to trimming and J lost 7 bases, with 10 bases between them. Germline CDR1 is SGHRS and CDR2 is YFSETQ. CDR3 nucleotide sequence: TGCGCCAGCAGCTTGGACAGGATTGGGACCCAGTACTTC. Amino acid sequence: CASSLDRIGTQYF.

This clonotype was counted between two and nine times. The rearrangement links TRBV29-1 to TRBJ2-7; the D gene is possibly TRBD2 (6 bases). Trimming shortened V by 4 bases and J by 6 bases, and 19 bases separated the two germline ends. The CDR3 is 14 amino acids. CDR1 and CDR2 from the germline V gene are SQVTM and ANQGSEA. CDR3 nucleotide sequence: TGCAGCGTTGTTCTACGGGAGAAAACGCTCGAGCAGTACGTC. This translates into CSVVLREKTLEQYV.

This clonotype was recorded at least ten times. The CDR3 nucleotides are TGCAGTGCCGCTATACAGGTCCCTAATGAAAAACTGTTTTTT. It specifies CSAAIQVPNEKLFF. The genes are TRBV20-1 and TRBJ1-4; D possibly corresponds to TRBD1 (5 bases). Germline V gene sequence: CDR1 DFQATT, CDR2 SNEGSKA (reference sequence). The V end was cut by 6 bases, the J end by 3 bases, with 14 bases between. This CDR3 has 14 residues.

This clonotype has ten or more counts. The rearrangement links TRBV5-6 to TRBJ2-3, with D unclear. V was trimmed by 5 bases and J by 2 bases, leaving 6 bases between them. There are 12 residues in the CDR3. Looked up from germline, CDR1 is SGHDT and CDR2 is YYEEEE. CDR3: CASSQDTDTQYF. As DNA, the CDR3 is TGTGCCAGCAGTCAGGACACAGATACGCAGTATTTT.

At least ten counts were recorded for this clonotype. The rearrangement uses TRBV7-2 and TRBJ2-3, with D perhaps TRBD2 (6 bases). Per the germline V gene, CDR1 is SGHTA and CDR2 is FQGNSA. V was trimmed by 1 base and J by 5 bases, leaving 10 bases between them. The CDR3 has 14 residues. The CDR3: CASSLGLARDTQYF. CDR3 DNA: TGTGCCAGCAGCTTAGGCCTAGCGAGAGATACGCAGTATTTT.

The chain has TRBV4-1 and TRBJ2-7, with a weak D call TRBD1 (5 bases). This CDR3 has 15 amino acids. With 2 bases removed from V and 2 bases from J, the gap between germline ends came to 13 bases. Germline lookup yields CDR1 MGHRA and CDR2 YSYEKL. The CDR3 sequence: CASSQQMGRPYEQYF. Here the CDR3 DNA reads TGCGCCAGCAGCCAACAGATGGGGCGGCCCTACGAGCAGTACTTC.

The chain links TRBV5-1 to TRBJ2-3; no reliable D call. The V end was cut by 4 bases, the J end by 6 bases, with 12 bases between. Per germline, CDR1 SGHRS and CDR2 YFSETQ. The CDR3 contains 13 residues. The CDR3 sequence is CASSLVRRDTQYF. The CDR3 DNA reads TGCGCCAGCAGCCTCGTCCGCCGGGATACGCAGTATTTT.

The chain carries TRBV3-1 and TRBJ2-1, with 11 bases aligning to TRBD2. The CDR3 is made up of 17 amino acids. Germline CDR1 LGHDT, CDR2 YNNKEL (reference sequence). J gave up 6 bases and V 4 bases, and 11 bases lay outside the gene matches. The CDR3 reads CASSPTRGLAVVNEQFF. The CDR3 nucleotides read TGTGCCAGCAGCCCAACCAGGGGACTAGCGGTTGTCAATGAGCAGTTCTTC.

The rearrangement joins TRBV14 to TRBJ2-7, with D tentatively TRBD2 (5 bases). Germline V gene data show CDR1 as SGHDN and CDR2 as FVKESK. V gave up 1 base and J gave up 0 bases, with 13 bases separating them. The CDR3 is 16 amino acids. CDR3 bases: TGTGCCAGCAGCCAAGGTAGGACTCCGCCCTCCTACGAGCAGTACTTC. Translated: CASSQGRTPPSYEQYF. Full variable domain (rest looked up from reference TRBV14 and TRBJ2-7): EAGVTQFPSHSVIEKGQTVTLRCDPISGHDNLYWYRRVMGKEIKFLLHFVKESKQDESGMPNNRFLAERTGGTYSTLKVQPAELEDSGVYFCASSQGRTPPSYEQYFGPGTRLTVT.

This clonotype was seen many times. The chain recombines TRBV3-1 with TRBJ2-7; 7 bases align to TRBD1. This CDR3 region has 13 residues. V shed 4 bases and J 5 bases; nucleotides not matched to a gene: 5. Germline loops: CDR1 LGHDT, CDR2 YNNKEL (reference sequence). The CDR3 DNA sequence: TGTGCCAGCAGCCGTAACAGGGGCCACGAGCAGTACTTC. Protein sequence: CASSRNRGHEQYF.

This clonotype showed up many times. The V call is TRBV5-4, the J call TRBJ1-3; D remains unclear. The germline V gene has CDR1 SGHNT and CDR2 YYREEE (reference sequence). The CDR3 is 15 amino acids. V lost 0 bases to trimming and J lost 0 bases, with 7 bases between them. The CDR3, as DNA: TGTGCCAGCAGCTTGGGTGGGAGCTCTGGAAACACCATATATTTT. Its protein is CASSLGGSSGNTIYF.

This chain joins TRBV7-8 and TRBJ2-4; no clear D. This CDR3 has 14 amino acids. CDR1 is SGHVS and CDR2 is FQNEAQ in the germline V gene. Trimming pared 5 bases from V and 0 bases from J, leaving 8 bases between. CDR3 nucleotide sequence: TGTGCCAGCAGCCCGGTGCTAGCCAAAAACATTCAGTACTTC. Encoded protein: CASSPVLAKNIQYF. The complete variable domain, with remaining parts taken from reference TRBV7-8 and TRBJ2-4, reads GAGVSQSPRYKVAKRGQDVALRCDPISGHVSLFWYQQALGQGPEFLTYFQNEAQLDKSGLPSDRFFAERPEGSVSTLKIQRTQQEDSAVYLCASSPVLAKNIQYFGAGTRLSVL.

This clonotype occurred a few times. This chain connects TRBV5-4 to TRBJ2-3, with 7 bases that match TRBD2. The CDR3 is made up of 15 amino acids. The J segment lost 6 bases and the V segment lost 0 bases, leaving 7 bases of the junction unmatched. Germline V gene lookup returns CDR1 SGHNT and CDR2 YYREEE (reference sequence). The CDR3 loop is CASSLDAGVGDTQYF. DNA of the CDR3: TGTGCCAGCAGCTTGGATGCGGGAGTAGGGGATACGCAGTATTTT.

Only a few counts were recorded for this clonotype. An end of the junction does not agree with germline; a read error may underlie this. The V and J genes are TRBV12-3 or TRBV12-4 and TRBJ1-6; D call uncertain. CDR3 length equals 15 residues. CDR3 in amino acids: CASSPSGINNSPLHF. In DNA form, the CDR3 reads TGTGCCAGCAGCCCCTCCGGGATCAATAATTCGCCCCTCCACTTT.

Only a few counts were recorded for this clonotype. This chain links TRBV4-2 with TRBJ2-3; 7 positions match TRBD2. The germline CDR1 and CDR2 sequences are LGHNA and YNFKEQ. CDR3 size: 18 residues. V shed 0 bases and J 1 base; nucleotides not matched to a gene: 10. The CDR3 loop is CASSQESLVAGRTDTQYF. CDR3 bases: TGTGCCAGCAGCCAAGAGAGTTTGGTAGCGGGCCGCACAGATACGCAGTATTTT.